Below are 6 T cell receptor beta chains sequenced from a single sample in a study of blood T cell repertoires in COVID-19. TCRdb's table, derived via immunoSEQ multiplex PCR, lists solely in-frame clones and lacks some. The sample records roughly 340,000 clones, around nine tenths being singletons. Sequencing was done on a sample of peripheral blood. The source of these receptors is a woman younger than 30 who had recovered from COVID-19.

V is TRBV5-4 and J is TRBJ2-6, with a weak D call TRBD1 (6 bases). CDR3 size: 16 residues. Trimming shortened V by 3 bases and J by 1 base, and 11 bases separated the two germline ends. Germline V gene data show CDR1 as SGHNT and CDR2 as YYREEE (reference sequence). The DNA of the CDR3 is TGTGCCAGCAGCTACCCACAGGGATCTGGGGCCAACGTCCTGACTTTC. Protein sequence: CASSYPQGSGANVLTF.

The chain links TRBV19 to TRBJ1-2; 7 bases line up with TRBD1. This CDR3 is 20 amino acids long. V dropped 4 bases and J dropped 1; count of bases not matched to a gene: 21. Germline CDR1 is LNHDA and CDR2 is SQIVND (reference sequence). The DNA for the CDR3 is TGTGCCAGTAGTAGGGATCTCGGGACAGTCAAAGGAGGATTTAACTATGGCTACACCTTC. Its protein is CASSRDLGTVKGGFNYGYTF.

The genes are TRBV2 and TRBJ1-2; possible D gene TRBD1, 6 bases. Trimming removed 1 base from V and 5 bases from J, with 14 bases in between. CDR3 size: 15 residues. Germline assignment: CDR1 SNHLY and CDR2 FYNNEI. CDR3 sequence: CASSEGRTGTYGYTF. CDR3 nucleotide sequence: TGTGCCAGCAGTGAAGGCCGAACAGGGACATATGGCTACACCTTC.

The chain employs TRBV18 and TRBJ2-3, with D unresolved. The CDR3 covers 14 residues. The germline V and J ends were trimmed by 2 bases and 4 bases, with 10 bases remaining between them. The germline gives CDR1 KGHSH, CDR2 LQKENI. The CDR3 DNA sequence: TGTGCCAGCTCACCAAAGCCCGGTCCAGATACGCAGTATTTT. Translated: CASSPKPGPDTQYF.

The count of this clone is one. The chain combines TRBV19 with TRBJ2-1; 9 bases line up with TRBD2. The CDR3 sequence is 16 residues long. V lost 4 bases and J lost 2; bases outside the gene matches: 6. In germline, CDR1 is LNHDA, CDR2 SQIVND (reference sequence). Written as DNA, the CDR3 is TGTGCCAGTAGTAAGGCGACTAGCGGCCCCTACAATGAGCAGTTCTTC. Amino acids: CASSKATSGPYNEQFF.

This chain links TRBV21-1 with TRBJ1-2. TRBV21-1 is a known pseudogene. CDR3 length: 22 amino acids. CDR3 sequence: CASSKARKKRGEGSPNYYGYTF. As DNA, the CDR3 is TGTGCCAGCAGCAAAGCGAGGAAAAAGCGAGGAGAGGGATCCCCCAACTACTATGGCTACACCTTC.